This T cell receptor (beta chain) was sequenced during a study of blood T cell repertoires in COVID-19. Repertoires were generated with immunoSEQ multiplex PCR, while TCRdb's copy carries only in-frame clones and drops some. The sample lists some 350,000 clones, 65% to 85% seen once, with around 3% in the top ten. The CDR3 totals 13 residues. With V trimmed by 3 bases and J by 5 bases, 3 bases remained unmatched. Per germline, CDR1 MNHNS and CDR2 SASEGT. The clonotype comes from a man aged 25-45 years with active or convalescent COVID-19. J is TRBJ1-1 and V is TRBV6-1; 7 bases fit TRBD1. Sequencing used peripheral blood. CDR3: CASSDYRGTEAFF. The CDR3 DNA sequence: TGTGCCAGCAGTGATTACAGGGGAACTGAAGCTTTCTTT.